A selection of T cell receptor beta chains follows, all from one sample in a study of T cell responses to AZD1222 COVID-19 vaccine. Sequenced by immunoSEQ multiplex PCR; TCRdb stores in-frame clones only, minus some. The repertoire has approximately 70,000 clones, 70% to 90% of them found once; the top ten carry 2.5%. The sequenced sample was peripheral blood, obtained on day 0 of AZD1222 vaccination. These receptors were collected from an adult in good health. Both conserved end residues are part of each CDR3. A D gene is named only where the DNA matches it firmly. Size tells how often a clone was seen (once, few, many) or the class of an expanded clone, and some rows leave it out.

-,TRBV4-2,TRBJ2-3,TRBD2,CASSYRLAGSTDTQYF,TGTGCCAGCAGTTACCGACTAGCGGGGAGCACAGATACGCAGTATTTT
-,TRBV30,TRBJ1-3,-,CAWSAPRVASNTIYF,TGTGCCTGGAGTGCCCCCAGGGTGGCGTCGAACACCATATATTTT
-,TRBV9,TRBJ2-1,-,CASSPPRGRDEQFF,TGTGCCAGCAGCCCCCCTAGAGGAAGGGATGAGCAGTTCTTC
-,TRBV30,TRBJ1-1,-,CAWSVGQGSEAFF,TGTGCCTGGAGTGTGGGGCAGGGCTCTGAAGCTTTCTTT
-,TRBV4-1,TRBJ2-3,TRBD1,CASSLGQGGTDTQYF,TGCGCCAGCAGCCTGGGACAGGGTGGTACAGATACGCAGTATTTT
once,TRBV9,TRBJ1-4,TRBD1,CASSPQGFGEKLFF,TGTGCCAGCAGCCCACAGGGGTTTGGTGAAAAACTGTTTTTT
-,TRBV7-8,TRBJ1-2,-,CASSLGGGESYGYTF,TGTGCCAGCAGCCTAGGCGGGGGGGAATCGTACGGCTACACCTTC
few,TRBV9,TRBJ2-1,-,CASSQYSGSSYNEQFF,TGTGCCAGCAGCCAATATAGCGGAAGCTCCTACAATGAGCAGTTCTTC
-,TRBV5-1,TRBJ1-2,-,CASSLVSGTYGYTF,TGCGCCAGCAGCTTGGTTTCAGGGACCTATGGCTACACCTTC
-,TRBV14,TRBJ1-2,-,CASSQDLGIRDGYTF,TGTGCCAGCAGCCAAGATCTGGGAATAAGGGATGGCTACACCTTC
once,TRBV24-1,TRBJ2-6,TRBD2,CATSDRGGAGANVLTF,TGTGCCACCAGTGATCGGGGGGGCGCCGGGGCCAACGTCCTGACTTTC
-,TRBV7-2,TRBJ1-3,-,CASSLAPGRYYSSGNTIYF,TGTGCCAGCAGCTTAGCTCCGGGTCGTTACTATAGCTCTGGAAACACCATATATTTT
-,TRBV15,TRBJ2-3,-,CATSRDPIAGMADTQYF,TGTGCCACCAGCAGAGATCCGATCGCGGGTATGGCAGATACGCAGTATTTT
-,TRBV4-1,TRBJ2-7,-,CASSQALKEHLVRPEQYF,TGCGCCAGCAGCCAAGCATTGAAAGAACATCTCGTGAGGCCCGAGCAGTACTTC
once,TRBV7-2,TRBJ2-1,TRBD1,CASSLGTGGFEQFF,TGTGCCAGCAGCTTAGGGACAGGGGGCTTTGAGCAGTTCTTC
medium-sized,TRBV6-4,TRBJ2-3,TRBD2,CASSDSSGGADTQYF,TGTGCCAGCAGTGACTCGAGCGGGGGGGCAGATACGCAGTATTTT
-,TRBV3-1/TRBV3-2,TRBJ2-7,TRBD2,CASSQDPMGLAGGSAYEQYF,TGTGCCAGCAGCCAAGATCCGATGGGACTAGCGGGGGGCTCCGCCTACGAGCAGTACTTC
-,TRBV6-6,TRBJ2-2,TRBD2,CASSPPGLAGAGELFF,TGTGCCAGCAGCCCCCCGGGACTAGCGGGAGCCGGGGAGCTGTTTTTT
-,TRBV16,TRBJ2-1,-,CASSQSTSSYNEQFF,TGTGCCAGCAGCCAATCAACTAGCTCCTACAATGAGCAGTTCTTC
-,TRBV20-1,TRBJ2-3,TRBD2,CSASAVGLAGEGTDTQYF,TGCAGTGCTAGTGCTGTGGGACTAGCGGGGGAAGGCACAGATACGCAGTATTTT
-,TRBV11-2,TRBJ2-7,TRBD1,CASSSGTGAIYEQYF,TGTGCCAGCAGCTCCGGGACAGGGGCTATCTACGAGCAGTACTTC
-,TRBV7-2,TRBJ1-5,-,CASSPGTRRPQHF,TGTGCCAGCAGCCCCGGGACAAGGCGGCCCCAGCATTTT
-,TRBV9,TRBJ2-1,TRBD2,CASSVDSGGAPFF,TGTGCCAGCAGCGTAGATAGCGGGGGGGCGCCGTTCTTC
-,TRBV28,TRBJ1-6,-,CASSLVAAYSPLHF,TGTGCCAGCAGTTTAGTGGCGGCATACTCACCCCTCCACTTT
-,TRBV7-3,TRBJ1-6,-,CASSWTANSPLHF,TGTGCCAGCAGCTGGACAGCAAATTCACCCCTCCACTTT
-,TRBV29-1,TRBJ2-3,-,CSSRGLADTDTQYF,TGCAGCTCCAGGGGGCTAGCGGACACAGATACGCAGTATTTT
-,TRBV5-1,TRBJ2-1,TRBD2,CASSLNLAGANEQFF,TGCGCCAGCAGCTTGAATCTAGCGGGAGCCAATGAGCAGTTCTTC
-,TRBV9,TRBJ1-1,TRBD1,CASSVGGQGDTEAFF,TGTGCCAGCAGCGTAGGCGGGCAGGGGGACACTGAAGCTTTCTTT
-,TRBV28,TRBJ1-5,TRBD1,CASSFGQGSQPQHF,TGTGCCAGCAGTTTCGGACAGGGCAGTCAGCCCCAGCATTTT
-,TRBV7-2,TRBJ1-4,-,CASSLAQGRLRKLFF,TGTGCCAGCAGCTTAGCGCAGGGTAGGCTGCGAAAACTGTTTTTT
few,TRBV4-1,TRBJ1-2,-,CASSQDWKRTDYGYTF,TGCGCCAGCAGCCAAGATTGGAAACGAACGGACTATGGCTACACCTTC
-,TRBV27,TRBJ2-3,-,CASRRTGLDTQYF,TGTGCCAGCAGGCGTACAGGGTTAGATACGCAGTATTTT
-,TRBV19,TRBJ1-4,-,CASSIQPPPANEKLFF,TGTGCCAGTAGTATTCAACCACCGCCTGCTAATGAAAAACTGTTTTTT
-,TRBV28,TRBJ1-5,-,CASSQYPGRLNQPQHF,TGTGCCAGCAGTCAATACCCGGGCCGCCTTAATCAGCCCCAGCATTTT
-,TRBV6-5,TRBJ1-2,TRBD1,CASRTTGARDYGYTF,TGTGCCAGCAGGACCACAGGGGCTCGGGACTATGGCTACACCTTC
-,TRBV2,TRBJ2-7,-,CASSARQSSYEQYF,TGTGCCAGCAGTGCCCGGCAGAGCTCCTACGAGCAGTACTTC
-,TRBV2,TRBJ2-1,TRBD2,CASSSSLAGEFF,TGTGCCAGCAGTTCGAGCCTAGCGGGGGAGTTCTTC